This TCR beta chain is drawn from a study of CD8 T cells in ankylosing spondylitis (dated by TCRdb to about 2017). At the level of the whole study: The study set out to find disease-linked TCR variants by profiling T cell receptor beta repertoires in ankylosing spondylitis patients and healthy donors. The whole study cohort included 85 to 120 healthy donors and some 27 ankylosing spondylitis patients. Peripheral blood was sampled, and synovial fluid was additionally collected from ankylosing spondylitis patients.

The instrument was an Illumina HiSeq 2500. TCR beta libraries were prepared by quantitative 5'-RACE with molecular barcodes. Concerning the study's data processing: To identify disease-linked TCR variants, a new computational method was used, one built on a probabilistic model of VDJ rearrangement. The public reads were run again by TCRdb, first through fastp at Q25 and then through MiXCR, and only productive beta chains were kept. Rows are unified per CDR3 protein, each entry keeping the most common DNA and genes. The V and J calls reflect TCRdb's pipeline rather than the authors' work. The sample data list roughly 450,000 distinct CDR3 sequences, and roughly 27% of these were observed just once. The ten largest clones capture 0.89% of the sample. As concerns this clonotype: No antigen is known for it. The input lacks base qualities; no much larger clone sits a single base away.

Beyond this particular receptor, the publication reports: Significant enrichment of the disease-linked clones was reported in matched synovial fluid samples from ankylosing spondylitis patients. Blood from ankylosing spondylitis patients appeared to be characterized by a TCR beta motif composed of 7 to 9 highly homologous amino acid variants. A CD8+ phenotype was shown by the disease-linked clones, which were found at relatively low frequencies in peripheral blood. Some of the motif variants had been reported before in the synovial fluid and blood of reactive arthritis patients, a finding that suggests common disease-initiation mechanisms.

The CDR3 has 16 amino acids, counting the end cysteine and phenylalanine. Only CDR3 DNA remains: 48 bases, in frame from the first base. According to the germline V gene, CDR1 reads SGHVS and CDR2 reads FQNEAQ. V trim: 5 bases; J trim: 6 bases; unmatched bases: 9. The rearrangement joined TRBV7-8 to TRBJ2-4, and TRBD1 matches 11 of the central bases. This TCR was sampled from a male donor with ankylosing spondylitis. Input material: blood, either unsorted or a sorted T cell fraction (not recorded which). CDR3 reads: CASSPTGQGVGNIQYF. The DNA sequence is as follows: TGTGCCAGCAGCCCCACGGGACAGGGGGTAGGAAACATTCAGTACTTC. Extended through the reference TRBV7-8 and TRBJ2-4 proteins, this CDR3 yields the full variable domain: GAGVSQSPRYKVAKRGQDVALRCDPISGHVSLFWYQQALGQGPEFLTYFQNEAQLDKSGLPSDRFFAERPEGSVSTLKIQRTQQEDSAVYLCASSPTGQGVGNIQYFGAGTRLSVL.